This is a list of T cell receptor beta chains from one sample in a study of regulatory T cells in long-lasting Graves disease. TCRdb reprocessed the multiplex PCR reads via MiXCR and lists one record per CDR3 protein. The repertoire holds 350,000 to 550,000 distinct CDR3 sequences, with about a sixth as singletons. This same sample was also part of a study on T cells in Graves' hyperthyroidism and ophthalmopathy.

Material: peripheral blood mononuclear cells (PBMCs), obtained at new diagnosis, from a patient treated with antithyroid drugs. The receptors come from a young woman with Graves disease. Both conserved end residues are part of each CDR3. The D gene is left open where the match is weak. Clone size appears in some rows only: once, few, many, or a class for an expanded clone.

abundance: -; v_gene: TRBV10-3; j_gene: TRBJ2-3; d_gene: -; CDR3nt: TGTGCCATCAGTGGTCTCACAGATACGCAGTATTTT; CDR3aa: CAISGLTDTQYF
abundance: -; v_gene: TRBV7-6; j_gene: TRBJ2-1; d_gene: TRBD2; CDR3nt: TGTGCCAGCAGCTTGTATGGACTAGCGGGGAACAATGAGCAGTTCTTC; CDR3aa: CASSLYGLAGNNEQFF
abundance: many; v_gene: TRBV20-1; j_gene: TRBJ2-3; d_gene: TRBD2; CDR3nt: TGCAGTGCTAAGAGATCTAGCGGGAGCTCCGATACGCAGTATTTT; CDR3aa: CSAKRSSGSSDTQYF
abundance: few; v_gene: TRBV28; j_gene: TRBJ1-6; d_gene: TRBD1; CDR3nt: TGTGCCAGCAGGCCACCGACAGGGGTGAATTCACCCCTCCACTTT; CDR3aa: CASRPPTGVNSPLHF
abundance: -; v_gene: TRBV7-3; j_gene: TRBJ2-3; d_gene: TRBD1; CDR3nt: TGTGCCAGCAGCTTAAGGGGACAGGGGGGCACAGATACGCAGTATTTT; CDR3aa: CASSLRGQGGTDTQYF
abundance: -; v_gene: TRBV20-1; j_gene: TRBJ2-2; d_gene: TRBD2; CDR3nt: TGCAGTGCTAAGTTGCCCAAACTAGCGAGACACACCGGGGAGCTGTTTTTT; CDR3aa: CSAKLPKLARHTGELFF
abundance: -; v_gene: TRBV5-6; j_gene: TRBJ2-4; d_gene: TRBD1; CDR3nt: TGTGCCAGCAGCTTAGGCGACAGGGGCTACATTCAGTACTTC; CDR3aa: CASSLGDRGYIQYF
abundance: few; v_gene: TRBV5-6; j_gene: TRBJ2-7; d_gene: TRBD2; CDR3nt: TGTGCCAGCAGCCCGGGACTAGCGGTACGCTACGAGCAGTACTTC; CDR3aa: CASSPGLAVRYEQYF
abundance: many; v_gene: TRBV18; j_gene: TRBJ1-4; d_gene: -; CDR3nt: TGTGCCAGCTCACCACAGGCAGGGTCTAATGAAAAACTGTTTTTT; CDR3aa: CASSPQAGSNEKLFF
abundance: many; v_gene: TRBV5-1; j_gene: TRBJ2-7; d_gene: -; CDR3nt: TGCGCCAGCAGCCAAGGCTCTGGCGGGATATACGAGCAGTACTTC; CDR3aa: CASSQGSGGIYEQYF
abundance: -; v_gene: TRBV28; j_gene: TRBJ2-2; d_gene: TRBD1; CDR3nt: TGTGCCAGCAGACCGGTTTCCAGGGGGACGGGTAACACCGGGGAGCTGTTTTTT; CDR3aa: CASRPVSRGTGNTGELFF
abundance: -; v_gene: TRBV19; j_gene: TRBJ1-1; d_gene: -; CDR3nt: TGTGCCAGTAGTGAGAGTTTCACTGAAGCTTTCTTT; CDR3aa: CASSESFTEAFF
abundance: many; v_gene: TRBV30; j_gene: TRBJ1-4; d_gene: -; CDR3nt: TGTGCCTGGAGCGGACTCTGGGGTGAAAAACTGTTTTTT; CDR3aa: CAWSGLWGEKLFF
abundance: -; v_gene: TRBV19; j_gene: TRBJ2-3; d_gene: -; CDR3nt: TGTGCCAGTAGTATAGCTATGAGCACAGATACGCAGTATTTT; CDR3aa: CASSIAMSTDTQYF
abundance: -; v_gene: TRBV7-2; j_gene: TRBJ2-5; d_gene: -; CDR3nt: -; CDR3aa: CASSFYICSARAETQYF
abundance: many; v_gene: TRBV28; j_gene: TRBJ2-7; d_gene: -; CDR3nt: TGTGCCAGCAGTTTATTTGACTCATTCTACGAGCAGTACTTC; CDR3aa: CASSLFDSFYEQYF
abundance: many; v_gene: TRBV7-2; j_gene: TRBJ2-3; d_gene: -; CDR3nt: TGTGCCAGCAGCTTTCGGGACCGCACAGATACGCAGTATTTT; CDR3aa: CASSFRDRTDTQYF
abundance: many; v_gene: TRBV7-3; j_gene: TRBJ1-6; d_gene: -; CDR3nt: TGTGCCAGCAGCTTACAGGGTTTGAATTCACCCCTCCACTTT; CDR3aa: CASSLQGLNSPLHF
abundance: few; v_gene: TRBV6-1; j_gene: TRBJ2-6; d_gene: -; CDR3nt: TGTGCCAGCAAGCGCCTGGGACACGCTGGGGCCAACGTCCTGACTTTC; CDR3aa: CASKRLGHAGANVLTF
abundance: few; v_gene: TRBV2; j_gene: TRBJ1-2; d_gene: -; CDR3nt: TGTGCCAGCAGTGATGGTACCGGGTTAAACTATGGCTACACCTTC; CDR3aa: CASSDGTGLNYGYTF
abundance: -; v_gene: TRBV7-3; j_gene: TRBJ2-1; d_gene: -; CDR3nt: TGTGCCAGCAGCTTAAGGAAGAGCTCCTACAATGAGCAGTTCTTC; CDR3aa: CASSLRKSSYNEQFF
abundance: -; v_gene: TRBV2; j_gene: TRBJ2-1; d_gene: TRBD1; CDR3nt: TGTGCCAGCAGGGAACAGGGGGCATACAATGAGCAGTTCTTC; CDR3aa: CASREQGAYNEQFF
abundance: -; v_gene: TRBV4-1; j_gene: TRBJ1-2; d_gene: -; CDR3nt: TGCGCCAGCAGCCAAGGGCCGGGGGCCCACTATGGCTACACCTTC; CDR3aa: CASSQGPGAHYGYTF
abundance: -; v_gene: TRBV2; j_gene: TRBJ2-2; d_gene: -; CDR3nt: TGTGCCAGCACCTGGGGCCGTAAGAACACCGGGGAGCTGTTTTTT; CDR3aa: CASTWGRKNTGELFF
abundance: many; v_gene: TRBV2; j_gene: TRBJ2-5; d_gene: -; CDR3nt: TGTGCCAGCAGTGTCGCAAGCCGTGAGACCCAGTACTTC; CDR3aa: CASSVASRETQYF
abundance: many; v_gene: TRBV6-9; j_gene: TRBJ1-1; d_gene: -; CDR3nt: TGTGCCAGCAGTTACAGACCGTCGATTGAAGCTTTCTTT; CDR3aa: CASSYRPSIEAFF
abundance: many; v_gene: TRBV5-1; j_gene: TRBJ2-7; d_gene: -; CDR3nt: TGCGCCAGCAGCTTGGTACAGGGTTTCTCAACCTACGAGCAGTACTTC; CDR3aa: CASSLVQGFSTYEQYF
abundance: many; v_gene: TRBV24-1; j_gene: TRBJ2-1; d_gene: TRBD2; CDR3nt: TGTGCCACCAGTGATCAAGGACTAGCGGGAGTCCGGGATGAGCAGTTCTTC; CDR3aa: CATSDQGLAGVRDEQFF
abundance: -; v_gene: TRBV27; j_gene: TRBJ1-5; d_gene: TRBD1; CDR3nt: TGTGCCAGTAAACAGGGGACGGGCAATCAGCCCCAGCATTTT; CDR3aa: CASKQGTGNQPQHF
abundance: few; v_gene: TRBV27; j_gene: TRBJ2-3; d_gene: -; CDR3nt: TGTGCCAGCAGTGCCAAGGTTTTTGGGGATACGCAGTATTTT; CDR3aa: CASSAKVFGDTQYF
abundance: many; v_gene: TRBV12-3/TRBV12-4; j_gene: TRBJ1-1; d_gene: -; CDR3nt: TGTGCCAGCAGTTCCCGGGACGGTTTGAACACTGAAGCTTTCTTT; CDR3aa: CASSSRDGLNTEAFF